One sample yielded the 5 T cell receptor beta chains listed below, sequenced in a study of cytomegalovirus exposure and HLA in healthy donors. Amplification used 60 Vbeta primers and 13 Jbeta primers. Using immunoSEQ multiplex PCR, the repertoire was profiled, and TCRdb retains in-frame clones only, with some absent. The profile shows about 180,000 clones, 80% of them singletons. The sequencing sample was made of PBMCs. The origin of the receptors is a girl between 5 and 17 years old in good health and CMV-seropositive.

J is TRBJ2-7 and V is TRBV10-1; TRBD2 agrees at 12 bases. Germline V CDR1 and CDR2: WNHNN, SYGVQD (reference sequence). The junction had 8 bases not matched to a gene; V was cut back by 5 bases and J by 6 bases. This CDR3 is built from 15 residues. Here the CDR3 reads CASSSGLAGSSEQYF. CDR3 DNA: TGCGCCAGCAGTTCCGGACTAGCGGGGTCCAGCGAGCAGTACTTC.

The chain uses TRBV5-4 and TRBJ2-3, with D perhaps TRBD2 (6 bases). The CDR3 consists of 15 residues. The ends were cut back, 4 bases at V and 7 bases at J, with 19 bases in the middle. In germline, CDR1 is SGHNT, CDR2 YYREEE (reference sequence). The CDR3 protein is CASSGSGSLGNTQYF. DNA of the CDR3: TGTGCCAGCAGCGGCAGCGGGTCATTGGGGAATACGCAGTATTTT.

The chain joins TRBV15 to TRBJ1-2; 7 positions match TRBD1. Trimming at V came to 3 bases and at J to 0 bases, leaving 4 bases not matched to a gene. In germline, CDR1 is LNHNV, CDR2 YYDKDF (reference sequence). This CDR3 has 15 amino acids. For the CDR3, the DNA is TGTGCCACCAGCAGGGGACAGACCGCTAACTATGGCTACACCTTC. This sequence encodes CATSRGQTANYGYTF.

The chain links TRBV29-1 to TRBJ2-7, with D possibly TRBD1 on 6 matching bases. Trimming took off 6 bases at V and 0 bases at J, with 15 bases between the two ends. The CDR3 runs to 14 residues. Germline V CDR1 and CDR2: SQVTM, ANQGSEA. The CDR3 DNA is TGCAGCGTCGAGAAAACAGGGAACTCCTACGAGCAGTACTTC. It translates to CSVEKTGNSYEQYF.

This sequence joins TRBV25-1 and TRBJ2-7, with 7 bases fitting TRBD1. Germline V gene sequence: CDR1 MGHDK, CDR2 SYGVNS. The CDR3 has 13 amino acids. J gave up 5 bases and V 2 bases, and 3 bases lay outside the gene matches. The CDR3 DNA is TGTGCCAGCAGTGAACGACAGGGCAACGAGCAGTACTTC. This gives the protein CASSERQGNEQYF.